The clone carrying this TCR beta chain was picked up one time. This entry belongs to a study of blood T cell repertoires in COVID-19. The overall study: Acute-phase and convalescent COVID-19 samples originated in the United States, Italy and Spain. In each case, the material was cDNA or gDNA derived from T cells, B-cell-depleted T cells, or PBMCs.

V was pared by 7 bases and J by 7 bases, with 26 bases between. CDR3 length: 16 amino acids. Germline CDR1 and CDR2: MRHNA and SNTAGT. Authors' data handling: How many nucleated cells were present was estimated from reference gene primer amplification. Measured with immunoSEQ multiplex PCR; TCRdb has only the in-frame clones, and not every one. V and J calls and clone size come straight from that table; D and trimming were deduced from the DNA. The sample lists 50,000 to 65,000 clones; roughly 82% were seen once. This sequence joins TRBV6-4 and TRBJ2-7; D is possibly TRBD2 (6 bases). This receptor was obtained from a woman aged 55-75 years with acute or convalescent COVID-19. The sequenced sample consisted of peripheral blood. For the CDR3, the DNA is TGTGCCAGCAATACCCCGTCCTCCGCGGGGAATGAGGAGCAGTACTTC. It is translated as CASNTPSSAGNEEQYF.